The sequence of this T cell receptor beta chain was determined in a study of blood T cell repertoires in COVID-19. The germline CDR1 and CDR2 sequences are KGHSH and LQKENI. V dropped 0 bases and J dropped 9; count of bases not matched to a gene: 8. The CDR3 totals 15 residues. In the original analysis: Scientists estimated how many nucleated cells there were by amplifying reference gene primers. Sequenced by immunoSEQ multiplex PCR; TCRdb stores in-frame clones only, minus some. Clone size and V and J calls were adopted from that table, with D and trimming inferred from the DNA. The sample carries under 350,000 clones, less than 90% recorded once.

Material for sequencing was peripheral blood. This chain joins TRBV18 and TRBJ2-5, with TRBD2 matching over 9 bases. The clonotype originates from a human donor in a cohort sampled during active COVID-19. Written as DNA, the CDR3 is TGTGCCAGCTCACCACCTAGCGGGAGCGGAGGGCCCCAGTACTTC. Translating gives CASSPPSGSGGPQYF. Drawing the rest from reference TRBV18 and TRBJ2-5, the complete variable domain is NAGVMQNPRHLVRRRGQEARLRCSPMKGHSHVYWYRQLPEEGLKFMVYLQKENIIDESGMPKERFSAEFPKEGPSILRIQQVVRGDSAAYFCASSPPSGSGGPQYFGPGTRLLVL.